Listed below are T cell receptor beta chains from one sample, sequenced in a study of shared clonotypes between healthy human individuals. Measured with immunoSEQ multiplex PCR; TCRdb has only the in-frame clones, and not every one. The table includes approximately 470,000 clones, around 73% detected once. Sample: PBMCs. The receptors were sampled from a woman aged 35 to 49 in good health. Some clones in this sample may be carry-over from other donors' samples. CDR3s include the opening cysteine and the closing phenylalanine or tryptophan. A D gene is named only where the DNA matches it firmly. The listing skips clone size in some rows; elsewhere it reads once, few, many or a size class.

D: TRBD1; size: .; length: 16; V: TRBV25-1; J: TRBJ2-7; DNA: TGTGCCAGCAGCCAACAGGGACAGTCTCTTTCCTACGAGCAGTACTTC; CDR3: CASSQQGQSLSYEQYF
D: TRBD2; size: .; length: 15; V: TRBV27; J: TRBJ2-1; DNA: TGTGCCAGCAGTTCTCCTAGCGGGGCGAGGAATGAGCAGTTCTTC; CDR3: CASSSPSGARNEQFF
D: .; size: .; length: 16; V: TRBV21-1; J: TRBJ1-3; DNA: TGTGCCAGTGATCTCAGGGGAGTAAGCTCTGGAAACACCATATATTTT; CDR3: CASDLRGVSSGNTIYF
D: .; size: .; length: 13; V: TRBV28; J: TRBJ2-7; DNA: TGTGCCAGCAGTTTAACTACCCCCCACGAGCAGTACTTC; CDR3: CASSLTTPHEQYF
D: TRBD1; size: .; length: 16; V: TRBV28; J: TRBJ1-1; DNA: TGTGCCAGCAGCCCCCCGGGACAGGGGACTTACACTGAAGCTTTCTTT; CDR3: CASSPPGQGTYTEAFF
D: .; size: once; length: 18; V: TRBV28; J: TRBJ1-2; DNA: TGTGCCAGCAGTTCCCCCCGAAAAGGGTTGAAGACTAACTATGGCTACACCTTC; CDR3: CASSSPRKGLKTNYGYTF
D: .; size: .; length: 13; V: TRBV7-2; J: TRBJ2-7; DNA: TGTGCCAGCAGCCTTACGCCCAGCTACGAGCAGTACTTC; CDR3: CASSLTPSYEQYF
D: TRBD1; size: .; length: 15; V: TRBV19; J: TRBJ1-2; DNA: TGTGCCAGTAGTATCCAGGGACAGGGTAACTATGGCTACACCTTC; CDR3: CASSIQGQGNYGYTF
D: TRBD2; size: .; length: 14; V: TRBV5-4; J: TRBJ2-7; DNA: TGTGCCAGCAGCTCCGGGACTAGCGGGAGGGAGCAGTACTTC; CDR3: CASSSGTSGREQYF
D: TRBD2; size: .; length: 16; V: TRBV6-4; J: TRBJ2-1; DNA: TGTGCCAGCAGTGACTTTAGCGGGAGTTCCTACAATGAGCAGTTCTTC; CDR3: CASSDFSGSSYNEQFF
D: .; size: .; length: 15; V: TRBV19; J: TRBJ2-1; DNA: TGTGCCAGTAGTAACGTGGTAGCCCCCGACAATGAGCAGTTCTTC; CDR3: CASSNVVAPDNEQFF
D: TRBD2; size: .; length: 15; V: TRBV9; J: TRBJ2-7; DNA: TGTGCCAGCAGCGTAGGATCTAGCGGGAACTACGAGCAGTACTTC; CDR3: CASSVGSSGNYEQYF
D: .; size: .; length: 13; V: TRBV19; J: TRBJ2-7; DNA: TGTGCCAGTAGTAGGGAGGTCTCCTACGAGCAGTACTTC; CDR3: CASSREVSYEQYF
D: TRBD2; size: many; length: 17; V: TRBV19; J: TRBJ2-7; DNA: TGTGCCAGTAGTAAAACACCCGGGACTAGTTGGGGACACGAGCAGTACTTC; CDR3: CASSKTPGTSWGHEQYF
D: TRBD1; size: few; length: 12; V: TRBV29-1; J: TRBJ1-5; DNA: TGCAGCGTGGCAGGGGGCGATCAGCCCCAGCATTTT; CDR3: CSVAGGDQPQHF
D: .; size: .; length: 14; V: TRBV14; J: TRBJ2-1; DNA: TGTGCCAGCAGCCAAGATACTTGGTACAATGAGCAGTTCTTC; CDR3: CASSQDTWYNEQFF
D: .; size: .; length: 15; V: TRBV28; J: TRBJ1-2; DNA: TGTGCCAGCACCTCGGGAGGGGAGGATAACTATGGCTACACCTTC; CDR3: CASTSGGEDNYGYTF
D: .; size: .; length: 16; V: TRBV11-2; J: TRBJ2-5; DNA: TGTGCCAGCAGCCCCCAGGGTTCGGGGAGCTGGGAGACCCAGTACTTC; CDR3: CASSPQGSGSWETQYF
D: .; size: .; length: 14; V: TRBV19; J: TRBJ2-1; DNA: TGTGCCAGTAGTATTTCTAGCGAGGTGAATGAGCAGTTCTTC; CDR3: CASSISSEVNEQFF
D: .; size: few; length: 15; V: TRBV4-2; J: TRBJ2-2; DNA: TGTGCCAGCAGCCAAGCGACAGAAAACACCGGGGAGCTGTTTTTT; CDR3: CASSQATENTGELFF
D: TRBD1; size: .; length: 15; V: TRBV5-1; J: TRBJ2-7; DNA: TGCGCCAGCAGCTTGGATGGGACAGGGAACTACGAGCAGTACTTC; CDR3: CASSLDGTGNYEQYF
D: .; size: .; length: 12; V: TRBV9; J: TRBJ2-3; DNA: TGTGCCAGCAGCCCTAGCCTGGATACGCAGTATTTT; CDR3: CASSPSLDTQYF
D: .; size: .; length: 15; V: TRBV9; J: TRBJ2-1; DNA: TGTGCCAGCAGCGTAGGCCCCGACGGGAGCAATGAGCAGTTCTTC; CDR3: CASSVGPDGSNEQFF
D: .; size: .; length: 15; V: TRBV11-2; J: TRBJ2-2; DNA: TGTGCCAGCAGCCAAGAAGAAGGGGGCACCGGGGAGCTGTTTTTT; CDR3: CASSQEEGGTGELFF
D: TRBD1; size: .; length: 16; V: TRBV19; J: TRBJ1-1; DNA: TGTGCCAGTACTACTAGGCACAGGGGGCCTGGCACTGAAGCTTTCTTT; CDR3: CASTTRHRGPGTEAFF
D: .; size: .; length: 17; V: TRBV30; J: TRBJ1-2; DNA: TGTGCCTGGAGCAAGGGGAGGGTAGCCTTCGGGATCTATGGCTACACCTTC; CDR3: CAWSKGRVAFGIYGYTF
D: .; size: .; length: 13; V: TRBV4-3; J: TRBJ2-5; DNA: TGCGCCAGCAGTTATCGTCCCGAGGAGACCCAGTACTTC; CDR3: CASSYRPEETQYF
D: .; size: .; length: 14; V: TRBV21-1; J: TRBJ2-1; DNA: TGTGCCAGCAGCCCCTGTAGCGGGGACAATGAGCAGTTCTTC; CDR3: CASSPCSGDNEQFF
D: .; size: once; length: 15; V: TRBV6-5; J: TRBJ2-7; DNA: TGTGCCAGCAGACTCACAGGGATAGGGTTATACGAGCAGTACTTC; CDR3: CASRLTGIGLYEQYF
D: TRBD1; size: .; length: 14; V: TRBV19; J: TRBJ1-1; DNA: TGTGCCAGTAGTCCGGGACAGGGAGGCACTGAAGCTTTCTTT; CDR3: CASSPGQGGTEAFF
D: .; size: .; length: 11; V: TRBV30; J: TRBJ1-4; DNA: TGTGCCTGGATCTTAGAAGAAAAACTGTTTTTT; CDR3: CAWILEEKLFF
D: TRBD2; size: .; length: 15; V: TRBV19; J: TRBJ2-2; DNA: TGTGCCAGTAGGACTAGCGGGAGTGTAGCCGGGGAGCTGTTTTTT; CDR3: CASRTSGSVAGELFF
D: .; size: few; length: 16; V: TRBV18; J: TRBJ1-4; DNA: TGTGCCAGCTCACTAGGGGCAGACCCAACTAATGAAAAACTGTTTTTT; CDR3: CASSLGADPTNEKLFF
D: TRBD2; size: .; length: 16; V: TRBV27; J: TRBJ2-7; DNA: TGTGCCAGCAGCCGAGGGACTAGCGGGAGGGGCTACGAGCAGTACTTC; CDR3: CASSRGTSGRGYEQYF
D: TRBD2; size: many; length: 19; V: TRBV28; J: TRBJ2-7; DNA: TGTGCCAGCAGTCCGCGGACTAGCGGGAGAAGGGGTCTCTCCTACGAGCAGTACTTC; CDR3: CASSPRTSGRRGLSYEQYF
D: .; size: few; length: 14; V: TRBV6-5; J: TRBJ2-2; DNA: TGTGCCAGCAGACCCGGGCCAATCACCGGGGAGCTGTTTTTT; CDR3: CASRPGPITGELFF
D: .; size: .; length: 16; V: TRBV5-6; J: TRBJ1-1; DNA: TGTGCCAGCAGCCGAGGGGCAGGCTGGGAGGGGACTGAAGCTTTCTTT; CDR3: CASSRGAGWEGTEAFF
D: .; size: few; length: 13; V: TRBV6-5; J: TRBJ2-5; DNA: TGTGCCAGCAGTGGATTCCATCAAGAGACCCAGTACTTC; CDR3: CASSGFHQETQYF
D: .; size: many; length: 12; V: TRBV2; J: TRBJ1-2; DNA: TGTGCCAGCAGCAAAGAAGGGCTTGGCTACACCTTC; CDR3: CASSKEGLGYTF
D: TRBD2; size: few; length: 16; V: TRBV5-3; J: TRBJ2-2; DNA: TGTGCCAGAAGCTTGGGACTAGCGGAGAACACCGGGGAGCTGTTTTTT; CDR3: CARSLGLAENTGELFF